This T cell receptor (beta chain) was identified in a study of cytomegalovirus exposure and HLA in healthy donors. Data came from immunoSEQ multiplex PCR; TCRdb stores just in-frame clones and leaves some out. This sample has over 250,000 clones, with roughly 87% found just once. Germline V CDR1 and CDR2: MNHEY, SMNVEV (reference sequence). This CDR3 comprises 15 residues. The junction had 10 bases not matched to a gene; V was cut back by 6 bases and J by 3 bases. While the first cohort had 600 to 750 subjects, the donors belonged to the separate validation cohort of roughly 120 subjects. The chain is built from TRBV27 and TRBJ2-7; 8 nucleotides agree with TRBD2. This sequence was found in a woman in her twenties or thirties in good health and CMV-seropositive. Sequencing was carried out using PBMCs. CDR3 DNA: TGTGCCAGCAGGTCCACCGTAGCGGGGAACTACGAGCAGTACTTC. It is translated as CASRSTVAGNYEQYF.